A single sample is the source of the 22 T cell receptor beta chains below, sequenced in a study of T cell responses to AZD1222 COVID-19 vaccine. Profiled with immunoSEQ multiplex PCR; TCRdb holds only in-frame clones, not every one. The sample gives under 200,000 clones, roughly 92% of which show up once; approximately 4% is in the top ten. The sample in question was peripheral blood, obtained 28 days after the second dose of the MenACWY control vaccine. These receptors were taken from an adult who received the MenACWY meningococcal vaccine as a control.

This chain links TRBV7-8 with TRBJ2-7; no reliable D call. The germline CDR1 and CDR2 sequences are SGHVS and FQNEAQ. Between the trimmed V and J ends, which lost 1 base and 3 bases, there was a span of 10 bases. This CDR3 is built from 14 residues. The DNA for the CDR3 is TGTGCCAGCAGCTTAGATCAGGCAGTCTACGAGCAGTACTTC. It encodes CASSLDQAVYEQYF. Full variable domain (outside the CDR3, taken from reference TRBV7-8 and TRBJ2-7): GAGVSQSPRYKVAKRGQDVALRCDPISGHVSLFWYQQALGQGPEFLTYFQNEAQLDKSGLPSDRFFAERPEGSVSTLKIQRTQQEDSAVYLCASSLDQAVYEQYFGPGTRLTVT.

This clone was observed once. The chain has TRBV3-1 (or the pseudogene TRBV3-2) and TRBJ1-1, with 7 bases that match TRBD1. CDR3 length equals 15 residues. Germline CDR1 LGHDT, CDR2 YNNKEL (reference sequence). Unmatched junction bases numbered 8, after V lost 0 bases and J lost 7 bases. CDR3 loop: CASSQERTGEGEAFF. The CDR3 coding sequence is TGTGCCAGCAGCCAAGAGCGAACAGGGGAGGGTGAAGCTTTCTTT.

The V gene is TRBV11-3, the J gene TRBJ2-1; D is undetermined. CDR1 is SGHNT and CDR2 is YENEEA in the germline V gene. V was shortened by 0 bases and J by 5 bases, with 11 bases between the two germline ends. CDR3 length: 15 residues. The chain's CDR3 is CASSLEGWIDNEQFF. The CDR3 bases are TGTGCCAGCAGCTTAGAGGGGTGGATAGACAATGAGCAGTTCTTC.

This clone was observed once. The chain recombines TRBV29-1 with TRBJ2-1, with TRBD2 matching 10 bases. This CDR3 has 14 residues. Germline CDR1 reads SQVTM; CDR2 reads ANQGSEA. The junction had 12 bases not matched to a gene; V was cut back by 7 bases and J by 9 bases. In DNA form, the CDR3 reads TGCAGCGAGATCAGCGGGAGGGCCCATCTTGAGCAGTTCTTC. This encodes CSEISGRAHLEQFF.

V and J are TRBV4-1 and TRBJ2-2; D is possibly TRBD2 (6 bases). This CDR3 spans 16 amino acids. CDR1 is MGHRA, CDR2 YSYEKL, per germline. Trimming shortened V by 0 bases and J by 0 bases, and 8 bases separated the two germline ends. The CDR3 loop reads CASSQERGANTGELFF. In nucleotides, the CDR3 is TGCGCCAGCAGCCAAGAACGCGGGGCGAACACCGGGGAGCTGTTTTTT.

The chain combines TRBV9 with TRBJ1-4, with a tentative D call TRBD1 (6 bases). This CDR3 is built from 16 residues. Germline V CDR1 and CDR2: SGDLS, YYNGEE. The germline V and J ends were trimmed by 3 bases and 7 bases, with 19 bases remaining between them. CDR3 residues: CASSGGPGGAREKLFF. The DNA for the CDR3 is TGTGCCAGCAGCGGAGGCCCGGGGGGGGCGCGTGAAAAACTGTTTTTT.

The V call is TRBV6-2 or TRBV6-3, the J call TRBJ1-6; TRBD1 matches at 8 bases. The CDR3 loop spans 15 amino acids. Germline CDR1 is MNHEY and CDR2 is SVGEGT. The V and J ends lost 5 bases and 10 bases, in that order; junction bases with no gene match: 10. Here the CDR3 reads CASSRADRGASPLHF. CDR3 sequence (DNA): TGTGCCAGCAGTCGCGCTGACAGGGGAGCGTCACCCCTCCACTTT.

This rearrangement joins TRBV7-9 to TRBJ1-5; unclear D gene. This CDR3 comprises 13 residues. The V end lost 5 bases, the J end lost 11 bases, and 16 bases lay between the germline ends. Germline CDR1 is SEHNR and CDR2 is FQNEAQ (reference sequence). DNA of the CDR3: TGTGCCAGCAGCCCCGAGGTGTCCCGGGCCCAGCATTTT. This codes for CASSPEVSRAQHF.

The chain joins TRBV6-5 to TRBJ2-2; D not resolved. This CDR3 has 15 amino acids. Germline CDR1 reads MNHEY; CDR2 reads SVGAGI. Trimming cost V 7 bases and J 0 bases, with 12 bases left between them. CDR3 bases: TGTGCCAGCACCCCGACAAGATCGAACACCGGGGAGCTGTTTTTT. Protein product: CASTPTRSNTGELFF.

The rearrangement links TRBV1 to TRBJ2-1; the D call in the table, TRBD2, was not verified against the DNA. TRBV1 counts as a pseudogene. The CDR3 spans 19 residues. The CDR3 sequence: CTSSQVPGTSGSSYNEQFF. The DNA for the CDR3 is TGCACCAGCAGCCAAGTCCCCGGGACTAGCGGGAGCTCCTACAATGAGCAGTTCTTC.

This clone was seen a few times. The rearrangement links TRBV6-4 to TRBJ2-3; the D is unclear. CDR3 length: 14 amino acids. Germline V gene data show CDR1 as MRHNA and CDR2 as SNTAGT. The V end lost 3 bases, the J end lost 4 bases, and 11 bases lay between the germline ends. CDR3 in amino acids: CASSETAPSDTQYF. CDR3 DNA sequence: TGTGCCAGCAGTGAAACAGCGCCGTCAGATACGCAGTATTTT.

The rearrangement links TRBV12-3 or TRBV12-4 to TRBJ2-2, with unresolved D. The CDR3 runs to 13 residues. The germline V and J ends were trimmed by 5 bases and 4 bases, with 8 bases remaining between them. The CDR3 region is CASSSSGTGELFF. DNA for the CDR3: TGTGCCAGCAGTAGCTCGGGCACCGGGGAGCTGTTTTTT.

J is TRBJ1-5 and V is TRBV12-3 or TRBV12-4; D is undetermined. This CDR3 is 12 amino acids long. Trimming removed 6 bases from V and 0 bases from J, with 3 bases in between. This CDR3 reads CASRDSNQPQHF. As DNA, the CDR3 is TGTGCCAGCAGGGATAGCAATCAGCCCCAGCATTTT.

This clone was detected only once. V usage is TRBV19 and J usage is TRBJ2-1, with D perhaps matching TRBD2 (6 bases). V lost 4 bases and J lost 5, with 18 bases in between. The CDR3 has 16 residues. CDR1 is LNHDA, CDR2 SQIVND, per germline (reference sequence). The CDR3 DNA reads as TGTGCCAGTAGTAAAGGGACTCCGAACTACAACAATGAGCAGTTCTTC. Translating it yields CASSKGTPNYNNEQFF.

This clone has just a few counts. The CDR3 DNA reads as TGTGCCAGCAGGACTTCCATGAATCCCCCTGGCTACACCTTC. It encodes CASRTSMNPPGYTF. This chain connects TRBV2 to TRBJ1-2; D uncertain. The V gene's germline CDR1 is SNHLY and CDR2 FYNNEI. The V end lost 6 bases, the J end lost 7 bases, and 18 bases lay between the germline ends. The CDR3 spans 14 residues.

CDR3 protein: CASVGTGETQYF. The CDR3 bases are TGTGCCAGCGTAGGGACCGGGGAGACCCAGTACTTC. The genes are TRBV21-1 and TRBJ2-5. TRBV21-1 has pseudogene status. The CDR3 sequence is 12 residues long.

CDR3 in amino acids: CASRRQGMNTEAFF. The CDR3 region has the DNA TGTGCCAGTAGGAGACAGGGTATGAACACTGAAGCTTTCTTT. The chain recombines TRBV19 with TRBJ1-1, with 7 bases matching TRBD1. Germline trimming cut 6 bases from V and 0 bases from J; bases unmatched to any gene: 4. Looked up from germline, CDR1 is LNHDA and CDR2 is SQIVND (reference sequence). This CDR3 has 14 amino acids.

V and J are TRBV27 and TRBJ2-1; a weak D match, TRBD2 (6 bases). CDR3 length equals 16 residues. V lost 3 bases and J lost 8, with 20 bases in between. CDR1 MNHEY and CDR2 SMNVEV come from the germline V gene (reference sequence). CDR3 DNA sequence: TGTGCCAGCAGTTTGCGCACTAGCCCCCGTGGGGATGAGCAGTTCTTC. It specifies CASSLRTSPRGDEQFF.

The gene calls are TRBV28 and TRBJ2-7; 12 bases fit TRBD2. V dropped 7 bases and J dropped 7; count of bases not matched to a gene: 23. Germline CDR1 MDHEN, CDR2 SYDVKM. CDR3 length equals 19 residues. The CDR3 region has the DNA TGTGCCAGCACGGACGGCCGTCTACTAGCGGGAGGCCCACCGTGGGAGCAGTACTTC. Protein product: CASTDGRLLAGGPPWEQYF.

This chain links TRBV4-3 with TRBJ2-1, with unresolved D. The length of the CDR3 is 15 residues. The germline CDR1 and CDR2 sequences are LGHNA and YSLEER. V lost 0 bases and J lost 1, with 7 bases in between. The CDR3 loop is CASSQDLTSYNEQFF. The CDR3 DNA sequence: TGCGCCAGCAGCCAAGATCTCACTTCCTACAATGAGCAGTTCTTC.

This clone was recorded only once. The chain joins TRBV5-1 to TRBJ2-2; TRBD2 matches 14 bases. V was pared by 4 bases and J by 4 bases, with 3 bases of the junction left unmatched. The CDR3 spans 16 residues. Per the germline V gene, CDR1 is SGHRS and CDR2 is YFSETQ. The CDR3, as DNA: TGCGCCAGCAGCATAGGACTAGCGGGAGGCACCGGGGAGCTGTTTTTT. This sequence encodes CASSIGLAGGTGELFF.

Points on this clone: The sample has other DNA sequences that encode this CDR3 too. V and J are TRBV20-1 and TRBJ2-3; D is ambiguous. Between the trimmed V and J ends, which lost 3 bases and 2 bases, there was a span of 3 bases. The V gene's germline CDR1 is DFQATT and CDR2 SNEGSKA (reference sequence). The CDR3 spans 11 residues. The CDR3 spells CSASPTDTQYF. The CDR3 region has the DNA TGCAGTGCTAGTCCCACAGATACGCAGTATTTT.